The 8 T cell receptor beta chains presented below share a single source sample, sequenced in a study of T cell clones after liver transplantation. Only in-frame clones appear in the TCRdb table, and some are missing; sequencing was by immunoSEQ multiplex PCR. This table holds approximately 51,000 clones, roughly 70% found once. Material: CD4+ T cells from blood, obtained around 54 months after liver transplant. The source of these receptors is a human patient who received a liver transplant. The T cells may partly be graft donor cells.

The rearrangement uses TRBV6-1 and TRBJ2-7, with 7 positions matching TRBD1. Germline V gives CDR1 MNHNS, CDR2 SASEGT. There are 14 residues in the CDR3. The trim removed 4 bases at V and 1 base at J, leaving 4 bases unmatched. The CDR3 nucleotides are TGTGCCAGCAGTGCAACGGGACAGTCCTACGAGCAGTACTTC. It translates to CASSATGQSYEQYF.

This chain connects TRBV5-1 to TRBJ1-1; 7 nucleotides match TRBD1. The CDR3 runs 15 residues. V was pared by 4 bases and J by 1 base, with 7 bases of the junction left unmatched. Germline V CDR1 and CDR2: SGHRS, YFSETQ. CDR3: CASSTAGTANTEAFF. In DNA form, the CDR3 reads TGCGCCAGCAGCACAGCCGGGACAGCGAACACTGAAGCTTTCTTT.

The genes are TRBV28 and TRBJ2-3; D might be TRBD1 (5 bases). There are 13 residues in the CDR3. Germline V lookup: CDR1 MDHEN, CDR2 SYDVKM. Trimming removed 6 bases at V and 2 bases at J, with 9 bases between. CDR3 sequence: CASRLDNTDTQYF. CDR3 in DNA: TGTGCCAGCAGGCTGGACAACACAGATACGCAGTATTTT.

The V and J genes are TRBV19 and TRBJ1-4; the D gene is possibly TRBD1 (5 bases). The CDR3 covers 15 residues. In germline, CDR1 is LNHDA, CDR2 SQIVND (reference sequence). V dropped 4 bases and J dropped 4 bases, with 13 bases sitting between them. CDR3 coding DNA: TGTGCCAGTAGTACTCTCGGGGGTGATAATGAAAAACTGTTTTTT. Amino acid sequence: CASSTLGGDNEKLFF.

The chain joins TRBV6-4 to TRBJ2-1, with D hard to call. V lost 4 bases and J 4 bases, leaving 8 bases between the germline ends. Germline CDR1 is MRHNA and CDR2 is SNTAGT. The CDR3 totals 13 residues. CDR3 in DNA: TGTGCCAGCAGTGTGTCGCTTTACAATGAGCAGTTCTTC. It translates to CASSVSLYNEQFF.

The rearrangement links TRBV5-8 to TRBJ2-1, with D possibly matching TRBD2 (6 bases). This CDR3 is 15 amino acids long. Germline CDR1 SGHTS, CDR2 YDEGEE. The V and J ends lost 2 bases and 6 bases respectively, with 15 bases between them. CDR3 in DNA: TGTGCCAGCAGCTTCCGGGGGTCATACGGCAATGAGCAGTTCTTC. Translating gives CASSFRGSYGNEQFF.

This clone was counted between two and nine times. The chain couples TRBV27 to TRBJ1-6, with a tentative D call TRBD1 (5 bases). The CDR3 sequence is 13 residues long. Germline CDR1 is MNHEY and CDR2 is SMNVEV (reference sequence). The germline V and J ends were trimmed by 6 bases and 10 bases, with 13 bases remaining between them. The CDR3 sequence is CASRAPGRSPLHF. The CDR3 coding sequence is TGTGCCAGCAGGGCCCCAGGGAGGTCACCCCTCCACTTT.

The V and J genes are TRBV29-1 and TRBJ1-2, with TRBD1 matching 7 bases. The CDR3 consists of 14 residues. CDR1 is SQVTM and CDR2 is ANQGSEA in the germline V gene. V shed 7 bases and J 3 bases; nucleotides not matched to a gene: 11. The CDR3 DNA follows: TGCAGCGCCGCAGACAGGGTTTACGACTATGGCTACACCTTC. Its protein product is CSAADRVYDYGYTF. Supplemented by reference TRBV29-1 and TRBJ1-2, the full variable domain reads SAVISQKPSRDICQRGTSLTIQCQVDSQVTMMFWYRQQPGQSLTLIATANQGSEATYESGFVIDKFPISRPNLTFSTLTVSNMSPEDSSIYLCSAADRVYDYGYTFGSGTRLTVV.